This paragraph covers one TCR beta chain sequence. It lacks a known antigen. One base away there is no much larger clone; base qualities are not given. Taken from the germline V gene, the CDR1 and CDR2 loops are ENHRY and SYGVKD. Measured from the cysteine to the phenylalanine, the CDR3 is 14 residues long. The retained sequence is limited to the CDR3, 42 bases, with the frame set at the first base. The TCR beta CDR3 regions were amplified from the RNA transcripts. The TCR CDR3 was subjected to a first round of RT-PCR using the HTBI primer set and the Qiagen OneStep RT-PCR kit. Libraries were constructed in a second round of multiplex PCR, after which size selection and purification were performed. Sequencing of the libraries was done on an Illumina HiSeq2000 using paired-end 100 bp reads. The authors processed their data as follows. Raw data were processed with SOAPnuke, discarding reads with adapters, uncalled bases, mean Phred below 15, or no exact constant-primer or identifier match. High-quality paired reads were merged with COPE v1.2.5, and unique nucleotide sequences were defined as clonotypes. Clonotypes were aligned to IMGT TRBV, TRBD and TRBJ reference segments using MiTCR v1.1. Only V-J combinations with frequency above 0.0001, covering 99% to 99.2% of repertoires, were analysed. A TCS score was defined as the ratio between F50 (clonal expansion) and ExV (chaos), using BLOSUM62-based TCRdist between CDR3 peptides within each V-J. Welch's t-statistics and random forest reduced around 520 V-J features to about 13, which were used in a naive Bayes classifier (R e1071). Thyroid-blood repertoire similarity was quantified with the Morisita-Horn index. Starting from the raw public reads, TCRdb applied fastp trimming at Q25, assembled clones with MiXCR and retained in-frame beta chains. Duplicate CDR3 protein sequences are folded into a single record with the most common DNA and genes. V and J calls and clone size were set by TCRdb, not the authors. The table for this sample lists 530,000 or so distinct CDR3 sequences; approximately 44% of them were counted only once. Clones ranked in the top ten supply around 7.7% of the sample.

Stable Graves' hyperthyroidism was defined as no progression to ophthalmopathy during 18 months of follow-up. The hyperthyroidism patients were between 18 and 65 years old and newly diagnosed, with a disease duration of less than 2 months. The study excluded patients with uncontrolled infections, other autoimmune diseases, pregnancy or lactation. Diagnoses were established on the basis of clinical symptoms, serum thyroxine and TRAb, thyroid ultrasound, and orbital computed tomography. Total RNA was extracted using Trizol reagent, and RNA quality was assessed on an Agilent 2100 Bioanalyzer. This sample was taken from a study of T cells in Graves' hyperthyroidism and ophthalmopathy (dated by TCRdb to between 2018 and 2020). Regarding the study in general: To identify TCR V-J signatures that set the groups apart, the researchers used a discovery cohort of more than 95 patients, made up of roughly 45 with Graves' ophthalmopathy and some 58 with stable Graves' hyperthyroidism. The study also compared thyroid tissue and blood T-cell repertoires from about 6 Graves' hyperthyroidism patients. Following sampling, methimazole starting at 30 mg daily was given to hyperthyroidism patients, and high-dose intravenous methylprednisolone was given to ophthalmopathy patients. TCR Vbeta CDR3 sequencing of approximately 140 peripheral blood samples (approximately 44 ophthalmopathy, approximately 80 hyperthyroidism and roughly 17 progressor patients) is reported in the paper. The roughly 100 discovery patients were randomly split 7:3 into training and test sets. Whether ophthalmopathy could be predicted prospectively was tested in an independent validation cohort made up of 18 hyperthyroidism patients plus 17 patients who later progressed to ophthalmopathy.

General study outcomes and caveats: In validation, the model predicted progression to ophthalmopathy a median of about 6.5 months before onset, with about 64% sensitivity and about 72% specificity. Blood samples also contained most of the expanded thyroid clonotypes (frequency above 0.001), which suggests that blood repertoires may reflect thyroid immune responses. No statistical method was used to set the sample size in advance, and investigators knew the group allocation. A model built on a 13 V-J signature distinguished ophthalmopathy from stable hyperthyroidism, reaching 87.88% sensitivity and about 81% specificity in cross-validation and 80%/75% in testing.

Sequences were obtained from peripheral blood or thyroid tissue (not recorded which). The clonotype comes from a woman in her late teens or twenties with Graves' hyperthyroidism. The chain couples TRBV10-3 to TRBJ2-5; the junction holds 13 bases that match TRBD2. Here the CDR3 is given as CASGTSGNQETQYF. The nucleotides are TGTGCTAGTGGGACTAGCGGGAACCAAGAGACCCAGTACTTC.